This T cell receptor beta chain is from a study of T cells in Graves' hyperthyroidism and ophthalmopathy. Diagnoses used clinical symptoms, serum thyroxine and TRAb, thyroid ultrasound and orbital computed tomography. CDR1 and CDR2 from the germline V gene are SNHLY and FYNNEI. The V end lost 5 bases, the J end lost 2 bases, and 15 bases lay between the germline ends. The CDR3 is 15 residues long. Researchers amplified the TCR beta CDR3 regions from RNA transcripts. Initially, a first-round RT-PCR of the TCR CDR3 employed the HTBI primer set. TCRdb analysed the multiplex PCR reads with MiXCR anew, one entry per CDR3 protein. The table lists 450,000 to 650,000 distinct CDR3 sequences, 13% to 15% of them singletons. There are many counts of this clonotype.

This chain connects TRBV2 to TRBJ2-5, with a weak D call TRBD2 (6 bases). The origin of this receptor is a woman between 18 and 29 years old with Graves' ophthalmopathy. The source material was blood. The CDR3 nucleotides are TGTGCCAGCAGTTGGCCGGAGGGCCGACAAGAGACCCAGTACTTC. Translation gives CASSWPEGRQETQYF. Using reference TRBV2 and TRBJ2-5 for the parts outside the CDR3, the full variable domain is EPEVTQTPSHQVTQMGQEVILRCVPISNHLYFYWYRQILGQKVEFLVSFYNNEISEKSEIFDDQFSVERPDGSNFTLKIRSTKLEDSAMYFCASSWPEGRQETQYFGPGTRLLVL.